Listed below are T cell receptor beta chains from one sample, sequenced in a study of cytomegalovirus exposure and HLA in healthy donors. Profiled with immunoSEQ multiplex PCR; TCRdb holds only in-frame clones, not every one. The table records roughly 130,000 clones, roughly 86% of them present only once. The sequencing input was PBMCs. The receptor set was obtained from a woman aged 40 to 50 in good health and CMV-seronegative. The CDR3 runs from the conserved cysteine through the conserved F or W. The order of the fields is CDR3 protein, CDR3 DNA, V gene, clone size, D gene, J gene. The D gene is left open where the match is weak. Clone size is stated in some rows and not others, as once, few, many or a class when expanded.

CDR3 protein: CASSLVPLTRNYGYTF
CDR3 DNA: TGTGCCAGCAGCTTAGTTCCTCTCACTAGGAACTATGGCTACACCTTC
V gene: TRBV7-2
clone size: once
D gene: .
J gene: TRBJ1-2

CDR3 protein: CASSVTGGFSYEQYF
CDR3 DNA: TGTGCCAGCAGCGTTACAGGGGGATTCTCCTACGAGCAGTACTTC
V gene: TRBV9
clone size: once
D gene: TRBD1
J gene: TRBJ2-7

CDR3 protein: CASSLSGTGVDTQYF
CDR3 DNA: TGTGCCAGCAGCCTCTCCGGGACAGGGGTAGATACGCAGTATTTT
V gene: TRBV7-8
clone size: .
D gene: TRBD1
J gene: TRBJ2-3

CDR3 protein: CASSTAGEGLRFF
CDR3 DNA: TGTGCCAGCTCCACGGCAGGGGAGGGCCTCAGGTTCTTC
V gene: TRBV7-3
clone size: .
D gene: .
J gene: TRBJ2-1

CDR3 protein: CASSDGASAGYTF
CDR3 DNA: TGTGCCAGCTCAGATGGGGCGTCGGCGGGCTACACCTTC
V gene: TRBV18
clone size: once
D gene: .
J gene: TRBJ1-2

CDR3 protein: CSSSSFGVYGYTF
CDR3 DNA: TGTTCCAGCAGCTCCTTCGGAGTCTATGGCTACACCTTC
V gene: TRBV7-9
clone size: once
D gene: .
J gene: TRBJ1-2

CDR3 protein: CASSLAQGARYEQYF
CDR3 DNA: TGTGCCAGCAGCTTAGCACAGGGGGCGAGGTACGAGCAGTACTTC
V gene: TRBV11-3
clone size: .
D gene: TRBD1
J gene: TRBJ2-7

CDR3 protein: CASSLGGGTQYF
CDR3 DNA: TGTGCCAGCAGCTTGGGCGGGGGTACGCAGTATTTT
V gene: TRBV5-8
clone size: .
D gene: TRBD2
J gene: TRBJ2-3

CDR3 protein: CASSLAGHTEAFF
CDR3 DNA: TGTGCCAGCAGCTTGGCGGGGCACACTGAAGCTTTCTTT
V gene: TRBV7-9
clone size: .
D gene: .
J gene: TRBJ1-1

CDR3 protein: CASSTPRGRGHNEQFF
CDR3 DNA: TGTGCCAGTAGTACCCCACGGGGGAGAGGCCACAATGAGCAGTTCTTC
V gene: TRBV19
clone size: .
D gene: .
J gene: TRBJ2-1

CDR3 protein: CASAETGAGEQYF
CDR3 DNA: TGTGCCAGTGCAGAGACAGGGGCTGGCGAGCAGTACTTC
V gene: TRBV11-3
clone size: .
D gene: TRBD1
J gene: TRBJ2-7

CDR3 protein: CASSQGRGAASTDTQYF
CDR3 DNA: TGTGCCAGCAGCCAAGGCAGGGGAGCAGCTAGCACAGATACGCAGTATTTT
V gene: TRBV4-2
clone size: .
D gene: .
J gene: TRBJ2-3

CDR3 protein: CASSLTSGTATQYF
CDR3 DNA: TGCGCCAGCAGCTTGACTAGCGGGACGGCGACCCAGTACTTC
V gene: TRBV5-1
clone size: .
D gene: TRBD2
J gene: TRBJ2-5

CDR3 protein: CASSPPGQVTDTQYF
CDR3 DNA: TGTGCCAGCAGTCCTCCGGGACAAGTCACAGATACGCAGTATTTT
V gene: TRBV27
clone size: .
D gene: .
J gene: TRBJ2-3

CDR3 protein: CASSPLAGGPYEQYF
CDR3 DNA: TGTGCCAGCAGCCCCCTAGCGGGAGGGCCCTACGAGCAGTACTTC
V gene: TRBV5-4
clone size: .
D gene: TRBD2
J gene: TRBJ2-7

CDR3 protein: CASSQGGTGNTIYF
CDR3 DNA: TGCGCCAGCAGCCAAGGAGGGACTGGAAACACCATATATTTT
V gene: TRBV4-3
clone size: .
D gene: .
J gene: TRBJ1-3

CDR3 protein: CASSLGTGSQAFF
CDR3 DNA: TGTGCCAGCAGCCTGGGGACAGGCAGTCAAGCTTTCTTT
V gene: TRBV7-3
clone size: few
D gene: TRBD1
J gene: TRBJ1-1

CDR3 protein: CASSLAIAGGVYNEQFF
CDR3 DNA: TGCGCCAGCAGCTTGGCCATAGCGGGAGGGGTCTACAATGAGCAGTTCTTC
V gene: TRBV5-1
clone size: .
D gene: TRBD2
J gene: TRBJ2-1

CDR3 protein: CASRPDPGQLKNSNQPQHF
CDR3 DNA: TGTGCCAGCAGACCAGACCCGGGACAGCTAAAGAATAGCAATCAGCCCCAGCATTTT
V gene: TRBV14
clone size: .
D gene: TRBD1
J gene: TRBJ1-5

CDR3 protein: CATRGQETQYF
CDR3 DNA: TGTGCCACCAGAGGACAGGAGACCCAGTACTTC
V gene: TRBV10-3
clone size: .
D gene: .
J gene: TRBJ2-5

CDR3 protein: CASSQVWQRGTDTQYF
CDR3 DNA: TGCGCCAGCAGCCAAGTCTGGCAAAGGGGGACAGATACGCAGTATTTT
V gene: TRBV4-3
clone size: once
D gene: .
J gene: TRBJ2-3

CDR3 protein: CASGVRLAGEETQYF
CDR3 DNA: TGTGCCAGCGGAGTCCGACTAGCGGGAGAAGAGACCCAGTACTTC
V gene: TRBV2
clone size: .
D gene: TRBD2
J gene: TRBJ2-5

CDR3 protein: CASSIGATAFAATNEKLFF
CDR3 DNA: TGTGCCAGTAGTATAGGAGCGACAGCCTTTGCTGCAACTAATGAAAAACTGTTTTTT
V gene: TRBV19
clone size: .
D gene: .
J gene: TRBJ1-4

CDR3 protein: CASSSNPGLFNEQFF
CDR3 DNA: TGTGCCAGCAGCTCAAATCCGGGACTTTTCAATGAGCAGTTCTTC
V gene: TRBV11-3
clone size: .
D gene: .
J gene: TRBJ2-1

CDR3 protein: CASSWTGGWNTEAFF
CDR3 DNA: TGTGCCAGCAGTTGGACAGGGGGCTGGAACACTGAAGCTTTCTTT
V gene: TRBV27
clone size: .
D gene: TRBD1
J gene: TRBJ1-1

CDR3 protein: CASSELGTGRSGANVLTF
CDR3 DNA: TGTGCCAGCAGTGAATTGGGGACAGGTCGCTCTGGGGCCAACGTCCTGACTTTC
V gene: TRBV25-1
clone size: .
D gene: TRBD1
J gene: TRBJ2-6

CDR3 protein: CASSRPLADPNNEQFF
CDR3 DNA: TGTGCCAGCAGCAGACCCCTAGCGGATCCGAACAATGAGCAGTTCTTC
V gene: TRBV5-6
clone size: .
D gene: TRBD2
J gene: TRBJ2-1

CDR3 protein: CASSQTGRTEYYGYTF
CDR3 DNA: TGCGCCAGCAGCCAAACGGGTAGGACTGAATACTATGGCTACACCTTC
V gene: TRBV4-1
clone size: .
D gene: .
J gene: TRBJ1-2

CDR3 protein: CASSYGGTGWDEQYF
CDR3 DNA: TGTGCCAGCAGTTACGGCGGGACCGGGTGGGACGAGCAGTACTTC
V gene: TRBV6-5
clone size: .
D gene: .
J gene: TRBJ2-7

CDR3 protein: CASSAPHRTSTYEQYF
CDR3 DNA: TGTGCCAGCAGTGCCCCGCATCGGACTAGCACCTACGAGCAGTACTTC
V gene: TRBV28
clone size: .
D gene: TRBD2
J gene: TRBJ2-7

CDR3 protein: CASSPYGNSGNTIYF
CDR3 DNA: TGTGCCAGCAGTCCGTACGGTAACTCTGGAAACACCATATATTTT
V gene: TRBV27
clone size: .
D gene: .
J gene: TRBJ1-3

CDR3 protein: CASRGGTEAFF
CDR3 DNA: TGTGCCAGCAGGGGGGGAACTGAAGCTTTCTTT
V gene: TRBV6-6
clone size: .
D gene: .
J gene: TRBJ1-1

CDR3 protein: CASSRRGRFGYGYTF
CDR3 DNA: TGTGCCAGCAGCCGCAGGGGGCGCTTCGGCTATGGCTACACCTTC
V gene: TRBV12-1
clone size: once
D gene: .
J gene: TRBJ1-2

CDR3 protein: CASSFRREYDYEQFF
CDR3 DNA: TGTGCCAGCAGCTTTCGGCGGGAGTACGATTATGAGCAGTTCTTC
V gene: TRBV12-1
clone size: .
D gene: .
J gene: TRBJ2-1

CDR3 protein: CASSGQGRGTDTQYF
CDR3 DNA: TGCGCCAGCAGCGGACAGGGTAGGGGCACAGATACGCAGTATTTT
V gene: TRBV5-1
clone size: few
D gene: TRBD1
J gene: TRBJ2-3

CDR3 protein: CASSQRSFGGTSGSLGNEQFF
CDR3 DNA: TGCGCCAGCAGCCAAAGGTCGTTCGGGGGGACTAGCGGGAGTCTGGGCAATGAGCAGTTCTTC
V gene: TRBV4-1
clone size: once
D gene: TRBD2
J gene: TRBJ2-1